This T cell receptor (beta chain) comes out of a study of blood T cell repertoires in COVID-19. Study-wide background: Whether acute or convalescent, the COVID-19 samples came from the United States, Italy and Spain. T cells, B-cell-depleted T cells, or PBMCs provided the cDNA or gDNA that served as material.

The CDR3 runs 14 residues. Germline V CDR1 and CDR2: LGHDT, YNNKEL (reference sequence). V lost 4 bases and J lost 3, with 12 bases in between. Authors' analysis steps: Amplifying reference gene primers gave estimates of nucleated cell counts. Assay: immunoSEQ multiplex PCR; the TCRdb copy retains only in-frame clones and omits some. V, J and clone size reflect that table, while D and trimming were determined from the DNA. This sample has about 99,000 clones, with around 82% found just once. Sequencing was done on a sample of peripheral blood. The TCR originated in a man in his 60s with acute or convalescent COVID-19. The chain joins TRBV3-1 (or the pseudogene TRBV3-2) to TRBJ2-5; the D gene is possibly TRBD1 (5 bases). The CDR3: CASSPQGREETQYF. The CDR3 DNA is TGTGCCAGCAGCCCCCAGGGCAGGGAAGAGACCCAGTACTTC.